Below, 4 T cell receptor beta chains from the same sample are listed, as sequenced in a study of blood T cell repertoires in COVID-19. TCRdb's copy holds only in-frame clones and misses some; the assay was immunoSEQ multiplex PCR. The table lists 450,000 or so clones, around nine tenths of them singletons, with roughly 1.5% in the top ten. Sequencing was performed on peripheral blood. The receptors were sampled from a woman aged 40 to 49 with COVID-19, enrolled during active disease.

CDR3 DNA sequence: TGTGCCAGCATTGGAGCAACGGTCCACGAGCAGTACTTC. It encodes CASIGATVHEQYF. The chain employs TRBV28 and TRBJ2-7; D is unresolved. The CDR3 contains 13 residues. In germline, CDR1 is MDHEN, CDR2 SYDVKM. V gave up 7 bases and J gave up 5 bases, with 15 bases separating them.

This chain links TRBV5-4 with TRBJ2-1; a weak D match, TRBD1 (5 bases). V gave up 2 bases and J gave up 8 bases, with 11 bases separating them. The germline V gene encodes CDR1 SGHNT and CDR2 YYREEE (reference sequence). This CDR3 has 13 amino acids. CDR3: CASSFPGSDEQFF. Written as DNA, the CDR3 is TGTGCCAGCAGCTTTCCAGGGTCCGATGAGCAGTTCTTC.

V gene TRBV29-1 combines with J gene TRBJ2-5, with a weak D call TRBD2 (6 bases). The CDR3 totals 12 residues. Germline V gene sequence: CDR1 SQVTM, CDR2 ANQGSEA. The V end lost 5 bases, the J end lost 7 bases, and 14 bases lay between the germline ends. The CDR3 sequence: CSVRDPAGTQYF. The DNA for the CDR3 is TGCAGCGTTAGAGACCCAGCGGGGACCCAGTACTTC.

The rearrangement joins TRBV9 to TRBJ1-2; TRBD1 agrees at 12 bases. The CDR3 totals 15 residues. Germline CDR1 is SGDLS and CDR2 is YYNGEE. Trimming cost V 2 bases and J 7 bases; bases outside gene matches: 6. CDR3 in amino acids: CASSVAGTGGVGYTF. The CDR3 bases are TGTGCCAGCAGCGTTGCCGGGACAGGGGGCGTTGGCTACACCTTC.